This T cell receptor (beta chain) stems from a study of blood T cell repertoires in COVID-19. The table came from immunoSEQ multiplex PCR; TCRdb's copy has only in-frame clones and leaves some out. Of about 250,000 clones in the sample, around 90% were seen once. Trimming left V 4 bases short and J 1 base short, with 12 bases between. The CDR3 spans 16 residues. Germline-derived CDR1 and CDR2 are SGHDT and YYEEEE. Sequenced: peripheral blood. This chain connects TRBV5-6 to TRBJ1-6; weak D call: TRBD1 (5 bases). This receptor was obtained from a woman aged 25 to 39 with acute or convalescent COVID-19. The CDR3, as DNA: TGTGCCAGCAGCCCAGGGTCCGGGTCCTATAATTCACCCCTCCACTTT. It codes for CASSPGSGSYNSPLHF.